One sample yielded the 29 T cell receptor beta chains listed below, sequenced in a study of blood T cell repertoires in COVID-19 (dated by TCRdb to 2018 to 2020). The library came from the immunoSEQ multiplex PCR assay. TCRdb stores this immuneACCESS table with in-frame sequences only. Part of the clones is absent; in the studies checked, under half of the shortfall reflects unresolved V genes, and no reason is known for the rest. Within this sample are 250,000 to 350,000 clones, with approximately 88% of them counted one time only. Jointly, the top ten make up 0.94% of the sample. The source material was peripheral blood. Receptor source: a woman aged 35 to 49 who had recovered from COVID-19.

The chain couples TRBV10-3 to TRBJ2-7; 10 nucleotides match TRBD2. CDR1 is ENHRY, CDR2 SYGVKD, per germline. J was trimmed by 5 bases and V by 0 bases; bases with no gene match: 4. The CDR3 contains 15 residues. CDR3 amino acids: CAISESGTSENEQYF. As DNA, the CDR3 is TGTGCCATCAGTGAGTCGGGGACTAGCGAGAACGAGCAGTACTTC.

The rearrangement links TRBV24-1 to TRBJ2-2; TRBD1 agrees at 7 bases. CDR3 length: 16 amino acids. The V gene end was trimmed by 7 bases and the J gene end by 0 bases; junction bases not matched to a gene: 7. Germline loops: CDR1 KGHDR, CDR2 SFDVKD. CDR3 bases: TGTGCCACCAGCCCAACCGACAGGGCGAACACCGGGGAGCTGTTTTTT. This gives the protein CATSPTDRANTGELFF.

This chain connects TRBV20-1 to TRBJ2-3; 11 nucleotides line up with TRBD2. CDR1 DFQATT and CDR2 SNEGSKA come from the germline V gene (reference sequence). The CDR3 has 20 residues. The V gene end was trimmed by 3 bases and the J gene end by 1 base; junction bases not matched to a gene: 18. This CDR3 is CSASPLLAGDPNTGTDTQYF. DNA of the CDR3: TGCAGTGCTAGTCCCTTACTAGCGGGAGACCCCAACACGGGCACAGATACGCAGTATTTT.

This sequence joins TRBV5-1 and TRBJ2-3; D might be TRBD1 (7 bases). CDR3 size: 14 residues. Germline CDR1 is SGHRS and CDR2 is YFSETQ. V dropped 4 bases and J dropped 0 bases, with 9 bases sitting between them. The CDR3 DNA follows: TGCGCCAGCAGCCAGGGGGGCAGCACAGATACGCAGTATTTT. Protein product: CASSQGGSTDTQYF.

This clone was picked up many times. This chain's CDR3 is CASSLHGDSSYEQYF. The CDR3 DNA sequence: TGTGCCAGTAGTCTCCACGGGGATAGCTCCTACGAGCAGTACTTC. The chain joins TRBV19 to TRBJ2-7; tentative D call: TRBD2 (5 bases). Per the germline V gene, CDR1 is LNHDA and CDR2 is SQIVND (reference sequence). CDR3 length: 15 residues. V lost 5 bases and J lost 0, with 14 bases in between. Full variable domain (missing parts from reference TRBV19 and TRBJ2-7): DGGITQSPKYLFRKEGQNVTLSCEQNLNHDAMYWYRQDPGQGLRLIYYSQIVNDFQKGDIAEGYSVSREKKESFPLTVTSAQKNPTAFYLCASSLHGDSSYEQYFGPGTRLTVT.

The chain has TRBV19 and TRBJ1-2; D not certain. Germline V gene lookup returns CDR1 LNHDA and CDR2 SQIVND (reference sequence). The CDR3 totals 15 residues. Trimming took off 5 bases at V and 4 bases at J, with 17 bases between the two ends. The chain's CDR3 is CASSDRGRLGYGYTF. The CDR3 DNA reads TGTGCCAGTAGTGACCGCGGGAGATTGGGCTATGGCTACACCTTC.

The rearrangement uses TRBV25-1 and TRBJ1-4, with D maybe TRBD1 (6 bases). The CDR3 contains 18 residues. Trimming shortened V by 3 bases and J by 0 bases, and 17 bases separated the two germline ends. Germline values: CDR1 MGHDK, CDR2 SYGVNS. The CDR3 spells CASSDRPHWGPTNEKLFF. CDR3 DNA: TGTGCCAGCAGTGACCGCCCTCATTGGGGGCCAACTAATGAAAAACTGTTTTTT.

This clone was seen once. The chain carries TRBV18 and TRBJ1-2, with D possibly matching TRBD1 (6 bases). Germline CDR1 KGHSH, CDR2 LQKENI. This CDR3 is 14 amino acids long. V dropped 3 bases and J dropped 3 bases, with 11 bases sitting between them. The CDR3 coding sequence is TGTGCCAGCTCACCCGATGGACAGTACTATGGCTACACCTTC. Translating gives CASSPDGQYYGYTF. Variable domain in full (rest from reference TRBV18 and TRBJ1-2): NAGVMQNPRHLVRRRGQEARLRCSPMKGHSHVYWYRQLPEEGLKFMVYLQKENIIDESGMPKERFSAEFPKEGPSILRIQQVVRGDSAAYFCASSPDGQYYGYTFGSGTRLTVV.

J is TRBJ2-1 and V is TRBV28, with 10 bases matching TRBD2. The CDR3 has 19 residues. Germline V CDR1 and CDR2: MDHEN, SYDVKM. The V gene end was trimmed by 2 bases and the J gene end by 2 bases; junction bases not matched to a gene: 12. The CDR3 spells CASSLGDVRLAGPYNEQFF. The DNA for the CDR3 is TGTGCCAGCAGTTTAGGAGACGTCCGACTAGCGGGCCCCTACAATGAGCAGTTCTTC.

The rearrangement uses TRBV6-5 and TRBJ1-6; 9 nucleotides align to TRBD1. The V gene end was trimmed by 2 bases and the J gene end by 10 bases; junction bases not matched to a gene: 6. This CDR3 has 15 amino acids. Germline-derived CDR1 and CDR2 are MNHEY and SVGAGI. The CDR3 nucleotides are TGTGCCAGCAGTTACACGCGGACAGGGGACTCACCCCTCCACTTT. Translation: CASSYTRTGDSPLHF.

V usage is TRBV19 and J usage is TRBJ2-3; D gene unclear. Germline CDR1 reads LNHDA; CDR2 reads SQIVND (reference sequence). This CDR3 region has 13 residues. V shed 3 bases and J shed 0 bases, with 4 bases lying between them. Written as DNA, the CDR3 is TGTGCCAGTAGTATCCCAAGCACAGATACGCAGTATTTT. Translation gives CASSIPSTDTQYF.

The rearrangement uses TRBV5-5 and TRBJ2-7; D is possibly TRBD2 (5 bases). Trimming removed 2 bases at V and 3 bases at J, with 12 bases between. Germline loops: CDR1 SGHKS, CDR2 YYEKEE (reference sequence). This CDR3 region has 14 residues. The CDR3, as DNA: TGTGCCAGCAGCTTAGGCAGCCGGGGCTACGAGCAGTACTTC. It yields the protein CASSLGSRGYEQYF.

Here the CDR3 reads CASSEGAGSDTQYF. The CDR3 DNA reads TGTGCCAGCAGTGAGGGGGCAGGGTCAGATACGCAGTATTTT. The chain is built from TRBV2 and TRBJ2-3, with D possibly being TRBD1 (6 bases). Germline values: CDR1 SNHLY, CDR2 FYNNEI. The V gene lost 3 bases and the J gene lost 4 bases, with 11 bases spanning the gap. This CDR3 is 14 amino acids long.

The rearrangement uses TRBV2 and TRBJ1-5; perhaps TRBD1 as D (6 bases). This CDR3 is built from 13 residues. Trimming removed 6 bases at V and 9 bases at J, with 15 bases between. The V gene's germline CDR1 is SNHLY and CDR2 FYNNEI. CDR3 region: CASRTGWSGPQHF. Here the CDR3 DNA reads TGTGCCAGCAGGACAGGTTGGTCTGGGCCCCAGCATTTT.

The chain links TRBV5-1 to TRBJ2-7; 9 bases fit TRBD2. The CDR3 contains 16 residues. Germline V gene lookup returns CDR1 SGHRS and CDR2 YFSETQ. Losses at the gene ends were 4 bases for V and 2 bases for J; bases not matched to a gene: 10. CDR3 DNA: TGCGCCAGCAGCGATCTTGGCGGGAGGGGGACCTACGAGCAGTACTTC. Amino acid sequence: CASSDLGGRGTYEQYF.

The chain employs TRBV19 and TRBJ2-7; D unresolved. The CDR3 covers 11 residues. Trimming stripped 5 bases from V and 3 bases from J, with 5 bases between. Germline CDR1 reads LNHDA; CDR2 reads SQIVND (reference sequence). The CDR3, as DNA: TGTGCCAGTAGTTTCGGCTACGAGCAGTACTTC. It codes for CASSFGYEQYF.

The chain uses TRBV6-2 or TRBV6-3 and TRBJ1-1; no clear D. This CDR3 comprises 14 residues. Germline CDR1 and CDR2: MNHEY and SVGEGT. V was clipped by 1 base and J by 0 bases, with 6 bases between them. The CDR3 region is CASSYLALNTEAFF. CDR3 coding DNA: TGTGCCAGCAGTTACTTGGCCCTGAACACTGAAGCTTTCTTT.

The chain has TRBV5-5 and TRBJ1-1; 7 bases map to TRBD1. Per the germline V gene, CDR1 is SGHKS and CDR2 is YYEKEE (reference sequence). Germline trimming cut 2 bases from V and 0 bases from J; bases unmatched to any gene: 7. The CDR3 loop spans 16 amino acids. CDR3 amino acids: CASSFPGQPMNTEAFF. In nucleotides, the CDR3 is TGTGCCAGCAGCTTTCCGGGACAGCCTATGAACACTGAAGCTTTCTTT.

J is TRBJ2-2 and V is TRBV9; TRBD2 matches at 10 bases. The J segment lost 7 bases and the V segment lost 0 bases, leaving 6 bases of the junction unmatched. This CDR3 spans 16 amino acids. Germline-derived CDR1 and CDR2 are SGDLS and YYNGEE. CDR3 amino acids: CASSVGLAGAGGELFF. The CDR3 region has the DNA TGTGCCAGCAGCGTAGGGCTAGCGGGAGCTGGCGGGGAGCTGTTTTTT.

This sequence joins TRBV30 and TRBJ1-1; D is possibly TRBD1 (6 bases). The germline V gene has CDR1 GTSNPN and CDR2 SVGIG (reference sequence). CDR3 length: 13 amino acids. Trimming stripped 5 bases from V and 6 bases from J, with 16 bases between. The CDR3 reads CAWSEGVRAEAFF. The DNA for the CDR3 is TGTGCCTGGTCCGAGGGGGTTAGGGCTGAAGCTTTCTTT.

The chain links TRBV7-6 to TRBJ2-3; D unclear. Germline V gene lookup returns CDR1 SGHVS and CDR2 FNYEAQ. This CDR3 region has 11 residues. Trimming took 1 base from V and 9 from J, leaving 5 bases between them. The CDR3 region has the DNA TGTGCCAGCAGCTTAGACCTAACGCAGTATTTT. It encodes CASSLDLTQYF.

V and J are TRBV7-9 and TRBJ2-7; TRBD1 matches at 10 bases. This CDR3 has 16 amino acids. Germline V gene sequence: CDR1 SEHNR, CDR2 FQNEAQ (reference sequence). V lost 0 bases and J lost 6; bases outside the gene matches: 8. DNA of the CDR3: TGTGCCAGCAGCTTAGCGGGTCAGACAGGGGGCCTCGAGCAGTACTTC. Its translation is CASSLAGQTGGLEQYF. The full variable domain, in which reference TRBV7-9 and TRBJ2-7 provide the parts outside the CDR3, is DTGVSQNPRHKITKRGQNVTFRCDPISEHNRLYWYRQTLGQGPEFLTYFQNEAQLEKSRLLSDRFSAERPKGSFSTLEIQRTEQGDSAMYLCASSLAGQTGGLEQYFGPGTRLTVT.

The genes are TRBV27 and TRBJ2-7, with 12 bases lining up with TRBD1. V dropped 2 bases and J dropped 3; count of bases not matched to a gene: 5. The germline V gene encodes CDR1 MNHEY and CDR2 SMNVEV (reference sequence). This CDR3 has 16 residues. CDR3 loop: CASSLVGQGADYEQYF. The CDR3 nucleotides are TGTGCCAGCAGTTTAGTGGGACAGGGGGCGGACTACGAGCAGTACTTC.

In DNA, the CDR3 is TGTGCCAGCAGCTCCGGGACTAGCGGGACGGGGACCCAGTACTTC. It encodes CASSSGTSGTGTQYF. V and J are TRBV7-7 and TRBJ2-5; 13 nucleotides agree with TRBD2. The trim removed 4 bases at V and 7 bases at J, leaving 6 bases unmatched. This CDR3 comprises 15 residues. The germline V gene encodes CDR1 SSHAT and CDR2 FNYEAQ (reference sequence).

V and J are TRBV11-2 and TRBJ2-1, with 7 positions matching TRBD2. V trimming: 4 bases; J trimming: 5 bases; junction bases outside the gene matches: 14. The CDR3 totals 17 residues. The germline CDR1 and CDR2 sequences are SGHAT and FQNNGV. CDR3 sequence reads: CASSSPLGGRGDNEQFF. In DNA, the CDR3 is TGTGCCAGCAGCTCCCCTTTAGGCGGGAGAGGGGACAATGAGCAGTTCTTC.

This clone was picked up one time. The chain uses TRBV18 and TRBJ2-1; 8 nucleotides agree with TRBD2. Germline V lookup: CDR1 KGHSH, CDR2 LQKENI. The CDR3 totals 17 residues. With V trimmed by 3 bases and J by 2 bases, 9 bases remained unmatched. Written as DNA, the CDR3 is TGTGCCAGCTCACCGAGGCTTAGCGGGGCCCCCTACAATGAGCAGTTCTTC. It translates to CASSPRLSGAPYNEQFF.

This chain links TRBV30 with TRBJ2-1, with 7 bases lining up with TRBD1. The CDR3 sequence is 14 residues long. Germline assignment: CDR1 GTSNPN and CDR2 SVGIG (reference sequence). V lost 7 bases and J lost 5; bases outside the gene matches: 11. The CDR3 coding sequence is TGTGCCTCCATGGGACAGTTCGGTAACAATGAGCAGTTCTTC. Its translation: CASMGQFGNNEQFF.

The chain couples TRBV5-1 to TRBJ2-1; no reliable D call. The germline V gene encodes CDR1 SGHRS and CDR2 YFSETQ. Trimming took off 1 base at V and 7 bases at J, with 6 bases between the two ends. The CDR3 is made up of 12 amino acids. Written as DNA, the CDR3 is TGCGCCAGCAGCTTGATCCCGAATGAGCAGTTCTTC. Its translation is CASSLIPNEQFF.

The chain carries TRBV18 and TRBJ1-5; weak D call: TRBD1 (5 bases). With 5 bases removed from V and 4 bases from J, the gap between germline ends came to 12 bases. The CDR3 covers 14 residues. The germline gives CDR1 KGHSH, CDR2 LQKENI. The CDR3 DNA sequence: TGTGCCAGCTCAGCGGAATCAGGGAATCAGCCCCAGCATTTT. This encodes CASSAESGNQPQHF.